The text below deals with one T cell receptor beta chain. What it binds is not known. This sample is drawn from a study of post-analysis software for immune sequencing data. Study as a whole: Progressive-relapsing, secondary progressive and relapsing-remitting multiple sclerosis were among the disease courses included. Findings of the study overall: Five TRBV segments, TRBV5-6, TRBV5-1 and TRBV20-1 among them, were found more frequent in patients than controls. F measure grouped same-batch samples tightly together. There was significantly lower normalized Chao1 diversity in multiple sclerosis patients than in controls.

The CDR3 runs 15 residues. The V end was cut by 5 bases, the J end by 4 bases, with 16 bases between. Germline CDR1 and CDR2: SGHTA and FQGNSA. Every TCR beta cDNA library bore unique molecular identifiers. TCRdb re-derived calls from the PCR reads in MiXCR, one entry per CDR3 protein. Of about half a million distinct CDR3 sequences in the sample, around 31% were seen once. The V gene is TRBV7-2, the J gene TRBJ2-3; D is uncertain. The TCR was taken from a girl between 2 and 17 years old with multiple sclerosis. Sequenced input: blood. CDR3 loop: CASSQISRISDTQYF. The DNA of the CDR3 is TGTGCCAGCAGCCAAATCAGTCGGATCTCAGATACGCAGTATTTT.